The rows below give T cell receptor beta chains drawn from one sample of a study of OX40 agonist ivuxolimab in advanced cancers. This table comes from immunoSEQ multiplex PCR, and its TCRdb copy is limited to in-frame clones, with some not included. The data hold tens of thousands of clones, with around 82% observed a single time. The sample was CD4+ or CD8+ T cells sorted from blood, taken in a trial of the OX40 agonist ivuxolimab. Receptors originate from an adult with an advanced solid tumor such as melanoma, head and neck, liver or kidney cancer. Each CDR3 is given with its conserved first and last residue. The order of the fields is CDR3 DNA, CDR3 protein, V gene, clone size, J gene, D gene. The D gene is left open where the match is weak. Clone sizes are given selectively: once, few, many, or a class where the clone is expanded.

CDR3nt: TGTGCCAGCAGCCTTAGCAATCAGCCCCAGCATTTT
CDR3aa: CASSLSNQPQHF
v_gene: TRBV7-9
abundance: many
j_gene: TRBJ1-5
d_gene: .

CDR3nt: TGTGCCAGCAGCTTAGGCGGATACTACAATGAGCAGTTCTTC
CDR3aa: CASSLGGYYNEQFF
v_gene: TRBV5-6
abundance: .
j_gene: TRBJ2-1
d_gene: .

CDR3nt: TGCAGCGTTGAAGATCCGCGTCTGGGACAGATCATGAACACTGAAGCTTTCTTT
CDR3aa: CSVEDPRLGQIMNTEAFF
v_gene: TRBV29-1
abundance: few
j_gene: TRBJ1-1
d_gene: TRBD1

CDR3nt: TGTGCCAGCAGCTTACAAGGGGGGGGAGCCTACGAGCAGTACTTC
CDR3aa: CASSLQGGGAYEQYF
v_gene: TRBV7-9
abundance: .
j_gene: TRBJ2-7
d_gene: .

CDR3nt: TGTGCCAGCAGCCTGACTAGCGGGGGGGCCTACGAGCAGTACTTC
CDR3aa: CASSLTSGGAYEQYF
v_gene: TRBV28
abundance: .
j_gene: TRBJ2-7
d_gene: TRBD2

CDR3nt: TGTGCCAGCAGCCAAGACAGTGATACGCAGTATTTT
CDR3aa: CASSQDSDTQYF
v_gene: TRBV28
abundance: .
j_gene: TRBJ2-3
d_gene: .

CDR3nt: TGTGCCAGCAGCATAGAGGTGAGCAATCAGCCCCAGCATTTT
CDR3aa: CASSIEVSNQPQHF
v_gene: TRBV2
abundance: medium-sized
j_gene: TRBJ1-5
d_gene: .

CDR3nt: TGTGCCAGCAGCCCGACAGGGAGGCACGAGCAGTACTTC
CDR3aa: CASSPTGRHEQYF
v_gene: TRBV9
abundance: .
j_gene: TRBJ2-7
d_gene: .

CDR3nt: TGTGCCAGCAGCTTAGCCGGGGGTCAGCCCCAGCATTTT
CDR3aa: CASSLAGGQPQHF
v_gene: TRBV7-9
abundance: once
j_gene: TRBJ1-5
d_gene: .

CDR3nt: TGTGCCAGCAGCCCTACTAGCGTTGATCTCTACACAGATACGCAGTATTTT
CDR3aa: CASSPTSVDLYTDTQYF
v_gene: TRBV27
abundance: .
j_gene: TRBJ2-3
d_gene: TRBD2

CDR3nt: TGTGCCAGCAGTTCGACCTGGGGACAGCCCCAGCATTTT
CDR3aa: CASSSTWGQPQHF
v_gene: TRBV28
abundance: few
j_gene: TRBJ1-5
d_gene: .

CDR3nt: TGTGCCAGCAGCTTAGAGGAGAAGAGGGAGACCCAGTACTTC
CDR3aa: CASSLEEKRETQYF
v_gene: TRBV7-9
abundance: .
j_gene: TRBJ2-5
d_gene: .

CDR3nt: TGTGCCTGGAGTTCGGCCTTTGAAGCCGAGCAGTACTTC
CDR3aa: CAWSSAFEAEQYF
v_gene: TRBV30
abundance: many
j_gene: TRBJ2-7
d_gene: .

CDR3nt: TGTGCCAGCAGTTACGAGTACACCGGGGAGCTGTTTTTT
CDR3aa: CASSYEYTGELFF
v_gene: TRBV6-6
abundance: once
j_gene: TRBJ2-2
d_gene: .

CDR3nt: TGTGCCAGCAGTGGGACACAACTTCCGAATCAGCCCCAGCATTTT
CDR3aa: CASSGTQLPNQPQHF
v_gene: TRBV28
abundance: .
j_gene: TRBJ1-5
d_gene: .

CDR3nt: TGTGCCAGCAGTCCCAAACCCGGTGTAGCGGATCTCCCGTCCTACAATGAGCAGTTCTTC
CDR3aa: CASSPKPGVADLPSYNEQFF
v_gene: TRBV7-8
abundance: .
j_gene: TRBJ2-1
d_gene: .

CDR3nt: TGTGCCAGCAGCTCTAGCGGGAGGTCCTACGAGCAGTACTTC
CDR3aa: CASSSSGRSYEQYF
v_gene: TRBV7-9
abundance: .
j_gene: TRBJ2-7
d_gene: TRBD2

CDR3nt: TGCGCCAGCAGCCAAGTTCAGAACCATGGCTATGGCTACACCTTC
CDR3aa: CASSQVQNHGYGYTF
v_gene: TRBV4-1
abundance: .
j_gene: TRBJ1-2
d_gene: .

CDR3nt: TGTGCCAGCAGCTCCGGACAGGGAACTAACTATGGCTACACCTTC
CDR3aa: CASSSGQGTNYGYTF
v_gene: TRBV5-4
abundance: once
j_gene: TRBJ1-2
d_gene: TRBD1

CDR3nt: TGTGCCAGCAGTCGCCCTGACAGCCCTTATCAGCCCCAGCATTTT
CDR3aa: CASSRPDSPYQPQHF
v_gene: TRBV28
abundance: .
j_gene: TRBJ1-5
d_gene: .

CDR3nt: TGTGCCAGCAGTTACTCCCAGGGCGGCACCGGGGAGCTGTTTTTT
CDR3aa: CASSYSQGGTGELFF
v_gene: TRBV6-6
abundance: .
j_gene: TRBJ2-2
d_gene: .

CDR3nt: TGTGCCAGCAGTTTCGGGGGTACGCAGTATTTT
CDR3aa: CASSFGGTQYF
v_gene: TRBV6-1
abundance: .
j_gene: TRBJ2-3
d_gene: .

CDR3nt: TGTGCCAGCAGTGCCCTACAGGAGACTAACTATGGCTACACCTTC
CDR3aa: CASSALQETNYGYTF
v_gene: TRBV27
abundance: .
j_gene: TRBJ1-2
d_gene: .

CDR3nt: TGTGCCAGCAGCTCCACCCCCTACGAGCAGTACTTC
CDR3aa: CASSSTPYEQYF
v_gene: TRBV5-4
abundance: .
j_gene: TRBJ2-7
d_gene: .

CDR3nt: TGCGCCAGCAGCCAAGGGTCCCTAGGGAACTATGGCTACACCTTC
CDR3aa: CASSQGSLGNYGYTF
v_gene: TRBV4-1
abundance: .
j_gene: TRBJ1-2
d_gene: .